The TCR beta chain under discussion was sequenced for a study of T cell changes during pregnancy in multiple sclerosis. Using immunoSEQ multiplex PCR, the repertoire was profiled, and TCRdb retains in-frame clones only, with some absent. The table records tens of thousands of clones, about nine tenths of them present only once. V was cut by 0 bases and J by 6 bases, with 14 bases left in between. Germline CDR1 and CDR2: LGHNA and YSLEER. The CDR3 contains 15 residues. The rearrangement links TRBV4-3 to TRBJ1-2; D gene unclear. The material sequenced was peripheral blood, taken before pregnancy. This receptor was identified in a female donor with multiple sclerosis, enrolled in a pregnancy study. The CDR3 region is CASSQEWAGSDGYTF. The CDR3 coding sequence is TGCGCCAGCAGCCAAGAGTGGGCAGGCTCGGATGGCTACACCTTC.